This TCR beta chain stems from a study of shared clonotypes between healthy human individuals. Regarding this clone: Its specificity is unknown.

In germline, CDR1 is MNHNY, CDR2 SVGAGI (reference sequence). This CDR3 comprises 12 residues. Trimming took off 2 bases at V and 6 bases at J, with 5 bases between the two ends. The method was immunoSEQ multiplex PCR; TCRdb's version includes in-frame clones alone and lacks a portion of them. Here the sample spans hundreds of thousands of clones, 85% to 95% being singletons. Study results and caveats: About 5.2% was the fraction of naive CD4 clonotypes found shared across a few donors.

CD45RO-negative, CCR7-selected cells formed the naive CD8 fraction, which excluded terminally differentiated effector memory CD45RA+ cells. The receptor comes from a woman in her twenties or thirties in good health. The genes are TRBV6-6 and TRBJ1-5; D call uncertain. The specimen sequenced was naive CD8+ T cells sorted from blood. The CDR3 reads CASSYTGQPQHF. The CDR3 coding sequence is TGTGCCAGCAGTTACACGGGTCAGCCCCAGCATTTT.